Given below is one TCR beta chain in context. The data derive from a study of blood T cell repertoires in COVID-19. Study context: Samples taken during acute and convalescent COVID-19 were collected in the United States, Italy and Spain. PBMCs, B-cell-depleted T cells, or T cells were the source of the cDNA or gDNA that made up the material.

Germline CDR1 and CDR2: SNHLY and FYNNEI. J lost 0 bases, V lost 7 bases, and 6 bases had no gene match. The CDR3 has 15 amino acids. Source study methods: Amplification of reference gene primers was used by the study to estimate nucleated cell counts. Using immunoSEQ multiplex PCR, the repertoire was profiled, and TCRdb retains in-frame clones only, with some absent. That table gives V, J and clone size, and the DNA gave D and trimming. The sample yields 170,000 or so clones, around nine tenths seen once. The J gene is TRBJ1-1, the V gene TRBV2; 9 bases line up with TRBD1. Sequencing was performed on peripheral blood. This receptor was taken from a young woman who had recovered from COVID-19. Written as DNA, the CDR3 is TGTGCCAGCAAGGGGAGACAGGGGGTGAACACTGAAGCTTTCTTT. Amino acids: CASKGRQGVNTEAFF. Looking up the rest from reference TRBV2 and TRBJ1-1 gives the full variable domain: EPEVTQTPSHQVTQMGQEVILRCVPISNHLYFYWYRQILGQKVEFLVSFYNNEISEKSEIFDDQFSVERPDGSNFTLKIRSTKLEDSAMYFCASKGRQGVNTEAFFGQGTRLTVV.